This entry concerns a single T cell receptor (beta chain). Its antigen is still unknown. Measured with immunoSEQ multiplex PCR; TCRdb has only the in-frame clones, and not every one. There are about 100,000 clones in the sample; approximately 90% occur only once, and approximately 15% lies in the top ten. Trimming took 6 bases from V and 5 from J; bases not matched to a gene: 6. The V gene's germline CDR1 is SNHLY and CDR2 FYNNEI. This CDR3 is built from 13 residues. The data were obtained in a study of T cell responses to AZD1222 COVID-19 vaccine. Overall study findings and caveats: Only 6 or 7 people who got AZD1222 tested seropositive at baseline. White British people made up most donors, females outnumbered males, and clonal diversity was possibly underestimated.

The sample here was peripheral blood, taken on day 0 of AZD1222 vaccination. The rearrangement links TRBV2 to TRBJ2-5, with TRBD1 identical over 7 bases. This receptor was obtained from an adult in good health. The CDR3 region has the DNA TGTGCCAGCAGGGGACAGCTGGGGGAGACCCAGTACTTC. Protein product: CASRGQLGETQYF.